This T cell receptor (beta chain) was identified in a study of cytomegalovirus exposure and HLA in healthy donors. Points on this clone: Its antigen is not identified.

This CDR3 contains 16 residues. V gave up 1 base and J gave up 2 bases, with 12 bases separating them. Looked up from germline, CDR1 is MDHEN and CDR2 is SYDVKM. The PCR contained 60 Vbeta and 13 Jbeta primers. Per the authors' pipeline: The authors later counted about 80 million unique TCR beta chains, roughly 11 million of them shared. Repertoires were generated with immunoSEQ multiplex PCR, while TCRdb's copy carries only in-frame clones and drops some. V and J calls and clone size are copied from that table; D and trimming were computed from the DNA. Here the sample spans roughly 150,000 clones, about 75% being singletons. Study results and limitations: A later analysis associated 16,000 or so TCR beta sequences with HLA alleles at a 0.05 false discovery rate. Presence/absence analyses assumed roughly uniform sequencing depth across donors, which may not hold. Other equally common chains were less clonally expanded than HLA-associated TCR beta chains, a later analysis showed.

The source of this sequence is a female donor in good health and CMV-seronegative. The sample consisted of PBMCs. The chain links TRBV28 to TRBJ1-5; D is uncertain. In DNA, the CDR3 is TGTGCCAGCAGTTTATCCCCTGGGAGGGGCAATCAGCCCCAGCATTTT. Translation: CASSLSPGRGNQPQHF.